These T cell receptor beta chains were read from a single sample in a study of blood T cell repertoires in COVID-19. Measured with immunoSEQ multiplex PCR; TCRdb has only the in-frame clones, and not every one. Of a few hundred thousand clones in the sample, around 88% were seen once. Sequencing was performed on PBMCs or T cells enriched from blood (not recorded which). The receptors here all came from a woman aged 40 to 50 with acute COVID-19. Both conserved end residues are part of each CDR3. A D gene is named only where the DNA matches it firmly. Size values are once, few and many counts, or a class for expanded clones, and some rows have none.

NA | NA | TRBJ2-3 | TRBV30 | CAWSGAITDTQYF | TGTGCCTGGAGTGGGGCGATAACAGATACGCAGTATTTT
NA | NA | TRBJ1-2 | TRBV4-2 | CASSQDRRGEAGYTF | TGTGCCAGCAGCCAAGATAGGCGCGGGGAGGCTGGCTACACCTTC
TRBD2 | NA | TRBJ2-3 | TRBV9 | CASSVEGTSFPDTQYF | TGTGCCAGCAGCGTGGAAGGGACTAGCTTCCCAGATACGCAGTATTTT
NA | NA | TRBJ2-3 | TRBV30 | CAWSVWTGRATDTQYF | TGTGCCTGGAGTGTTTGGACAGGGAGGGCCACAGATACGCAGTATTTT
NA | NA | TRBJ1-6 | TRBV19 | CASSGTARPSYNSPLHF | TGTGCCAGTAGTGGTACAGCCCGACCCTCCTATAATTCACCCCTCCACTTT
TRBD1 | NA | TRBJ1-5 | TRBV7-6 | CASSSTGLGGSNQPQHF | TGTGCCAGCAGCTCGACAGGGTTAGGTGGGAGCAATCAGCCCCAGCATTTT
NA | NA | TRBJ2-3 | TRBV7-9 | CASSPPLTGTQYF | TGTGCCAGCAGCCCTCCCTTGACGGGTACGCAGTATTTT
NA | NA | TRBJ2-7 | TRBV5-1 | CASSLERGGIYEQYF | TGCGCCAGCAGCTTGGAGAGGGGGGGAATATACGAGCAGTACTTC
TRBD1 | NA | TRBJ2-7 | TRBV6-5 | CASNGDSYEQYF | TGTGCCAGCAATGGGGACAGCTACGAGCAGTACTTC
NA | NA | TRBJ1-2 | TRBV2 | CASSTTGFSQYGYTF | TGTGCCAGCAGTACAACAGGGTTCTCTCAGTATGGCTACACCTTC
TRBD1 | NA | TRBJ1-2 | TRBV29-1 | CSVGQGIYGYTF | TGCAGCGTGGGACAGGGGATCTATGGCTACACCTTC
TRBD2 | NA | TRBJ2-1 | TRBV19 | CASSAGLAGGLDEQFF | TGTGCCAGTAGTGCGGGACTAGCGGGAGGTTTGGATGAGCAGTTCTTC
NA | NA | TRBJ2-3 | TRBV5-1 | CASSLVRPADTQYF | TGCGCCAGCAGCTTGGTTCGTCCAGCAGATACGCAGTATTTT
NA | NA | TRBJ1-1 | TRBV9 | CASSAVHTGTEAFF | TGTGCCAGCAGCGCGGTCCACACGGGCACTGAAGCTTTCTTT
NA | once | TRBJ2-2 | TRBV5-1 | CASRTAGSATGELFF | TGCGCCAGCAGGACCGCAGGGTCTGCCACCGGGGAGCTGTTTTTT
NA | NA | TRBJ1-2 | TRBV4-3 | CASSQDLLQGYTF | TGCGCCAGCAGCCAAGACCTGCTCCAGGGCTACACCTTC
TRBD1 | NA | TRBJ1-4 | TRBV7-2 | CASSPRRTGAREKLFF | TGTGCCAGCAGCCCCCGCCGGACAGGAGCGAGGGAAAAACTGTTTTTT
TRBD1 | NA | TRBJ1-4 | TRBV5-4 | CASSQGQREKLFF | TGTGCCAGCAGCCAGGGACAGAGAGAAAAACTGTTTTTT
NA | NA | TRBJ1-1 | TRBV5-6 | CASSLRKGSVTEAFF | TGTGCCAGCAGCTTACGTAAGGGGTCGGTTACTGAAGCTTTCTTT
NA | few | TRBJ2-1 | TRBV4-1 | CASSPGGVSYNEQFF | TGCGCCAGCAGCCCAGGAGGGGTCTCCTACAATGAGCAGTTCTTC
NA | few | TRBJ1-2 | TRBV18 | CASSPNYFVYGYTF | TGTGCCAGCTCACCAAATTATTTCGTCTATGGCTACACCTTC
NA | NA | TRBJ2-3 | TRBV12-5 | CASGRGTTFTDTQYF | TGTGCTAGTGGTCGCGGCACTACCTTCACAGATACGCAGTATTTT
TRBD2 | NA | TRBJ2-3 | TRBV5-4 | CASSTFAGGALHTQYF | TGTGCCAGCAGCACTTTCGCGGGGGGCGCTTTACATACGCAGTATTTT
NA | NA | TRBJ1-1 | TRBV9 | CASSVTGLAEAFF | TGTGCCAGCAGCGTCACAGGGTTGGCTGAAGCTTTCTTT
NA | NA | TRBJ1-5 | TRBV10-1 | CASSDQGSPQHF | TGCGCCAGCAGCGACCAGGGGTCGCCCCAGCATTTT
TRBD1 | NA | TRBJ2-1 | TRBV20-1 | CSASLTGAYNEQFF | TGCAGTGCTAGTCTGACAGGGGCCTACAATGAGCAGTTCTTC
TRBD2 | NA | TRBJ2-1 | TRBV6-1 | CASSEASGRGSYNEQFF | TGTGCCAGCAGTGAAGCTAGCGGGAGGGGCTCCTACAATGAGCAGTTCTTC
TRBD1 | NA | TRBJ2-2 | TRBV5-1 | CASSFMTGTGGELFF | TGCGCCAGCAGCTTTATGACAGGGACGGGCGGGGAGCTGTTTTTT
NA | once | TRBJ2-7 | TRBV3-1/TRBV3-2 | CASSPSPAVGQYF | TGTGCCAGCAGCCCCTCCCCCGCGGTCGGGCAGTACTTC
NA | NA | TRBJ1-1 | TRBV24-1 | CATRGKNTEAFF | TGTGCCACCCGGGGTAAGAACACTGAAGCTTTCTTT
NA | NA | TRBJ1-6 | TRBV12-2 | CASRFSGTGAYNSPLHF | TGTGCAAGTCGCTTTTCCGGGACAGGGGCCTATAATTCACCCCTCCACTTT
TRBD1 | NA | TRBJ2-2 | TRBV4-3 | CASSQDPQGAGTGELFF | TGCGCCAGCAGCCAAGATCCGCAGGGGGCCGGCACCGGGGAGCTGTTTTTT
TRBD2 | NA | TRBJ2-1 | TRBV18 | CASSPGLAGPEQFF | TGTGCCAGCTCACCAGGACTAGCGGGGCCGGAGCAGTTCTTC
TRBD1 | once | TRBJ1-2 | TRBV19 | CASSILFTGDTGYTF | TGTGCCAGTAGTATTCTCTTCACAGGGGATACTGGCTACACCTTC
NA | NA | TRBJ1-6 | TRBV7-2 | CASSLVARGSPLHF | TGTGCCAGCAGCTTAGTAGCCCGGGGTTCACCCCTCCACTTT
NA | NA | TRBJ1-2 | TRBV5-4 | CASSPSEGPRYGYTF | TGTGCCAGCAGCCCGTCGGAGGGGCCTAGGTATGGCTACACCTTC
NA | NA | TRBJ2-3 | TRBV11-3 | CASSLGFRGSTDTQYF | TGTGCCAGCAGCTTAGGGTTTCGGGGGAGCACAGATACGCAGTATTTT
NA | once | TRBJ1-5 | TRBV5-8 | CASRPQGFRSNQPQHF | TGTGCCAGCAGACCACAGGGATTCAGAAGCAATCAGCCCCAGCATTTT
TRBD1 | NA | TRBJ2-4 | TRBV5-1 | CASSPEGQGSGIQYF | TGCGCCAGCAGCCCCGAAGGACAGGGCTCCGGCATTCAGTACTTC
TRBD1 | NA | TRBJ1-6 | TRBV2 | CASRGQVDNSPLHF | TGTGCCAGCAGGGGACAGGTGGATAATTCACCCCTCCACTTT
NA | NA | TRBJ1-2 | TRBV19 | CASRGGRVGYTF | TGTGCCAGTAGAGGAGGACGAGTGGGCTACACCTTC
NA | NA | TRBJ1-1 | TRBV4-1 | CASSQDKRRMNTEAFF | TGCGCCAGCAGCCAAGATAAAAGGAGAATGAACACTGAAGCTTTCTTT
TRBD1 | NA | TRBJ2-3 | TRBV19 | CASSQQGLRTDTQYF | TGTGCCAGTAGCCAACAGGGGCTCCGCACAGATACGCAGTATTTT
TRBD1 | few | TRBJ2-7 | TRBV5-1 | CASSFGTGDHEQYF | TGCGCCAGCAGCTTCGGGACAGGGGACCACGAGCAGTACTTC
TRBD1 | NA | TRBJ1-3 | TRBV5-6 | CASSRQGDSGNTIYF | TGTGCCAGCAGCCGACAGGGGGATTCTGGAAACACCATATATTTT
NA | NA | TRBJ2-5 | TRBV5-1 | CASRRTPAQETQYF | TGCGCCAGCAGACGGACACCCGCGCAAGAGACCCAGTACTTC
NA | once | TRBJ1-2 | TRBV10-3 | CAISDVRGNYGYTF | TGTGCCATCAGTGATGTCCGAGGGAACTATGGCTACACCTTC
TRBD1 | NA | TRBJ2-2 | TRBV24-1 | CATSDSQGVVTGELFF | TGTGCCACCAGTGACTCACAGGGGGTGGTGACCGGGGAGCTGTTTTTT
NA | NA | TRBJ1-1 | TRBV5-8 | CASLSPADMNTEAFF | TGTGCCAGCCTCTCCCCGGCAGACATGAACACTGAAGCTTTCTTT